This T cell receptor (beta chain) came from a study of cytomegalovirus exposure and HLA in healthy donors. Study-level points and caveats: Researchers counted around 160 TCR beta chains as cytomegalovirus-associated.

This CDR3 comprises 14 residues. CDR1 and CDR2 (germline): SGHTA, FQGNSA. V dropped 1 base and J dropped 6; count of bases not matched to a gene: 1. The PCR employed 60 Vbeta primers together with 13 Jbeta primers. Original analysis: Around 83 million unique TCR beta chains, roughly 10 million shared, were counted in a later analysis. Some clones are missing from TCRdb's copy, which holds only in-frame ones; the method was immunoSEQ multiplex PCR. The DNA was the basis for D and trimming; V, J and clone size are from that table. This table has 100,000 to 150,000 clones, over 60% appearing once. With respect to this clone: Its antigen is still unknown. Other nucleotide sequences from this sample produce the same CDR3.

This chain links TRBV7-2 with TRBJ1-5, with 9 positions matching TRBD1. This TCR was sampled from a man under 40 in good health and CMV-seronegative. Sequenced input: PBMCs. For the CDR3, the DNA is TGTGCCAGCAGCTTAGACAGGGGGCCTCAGCCCCAGCATTTT. The encoded protein is CASSLDRGPQPQHF. Looking up the rest from reference TRBV7-2 and TRBJ1-5 gives the full variable domain: GAGVSQSPSNKVTEKGKDVELRCDPISGHTALYWYRQSLGQGLEFLIYFQGNSAPDKSGLPSDRFSAERTGGSVSTLTIQRTQQEDSAVYLCASSLDRGPQPQHFGDGTRLSIL.